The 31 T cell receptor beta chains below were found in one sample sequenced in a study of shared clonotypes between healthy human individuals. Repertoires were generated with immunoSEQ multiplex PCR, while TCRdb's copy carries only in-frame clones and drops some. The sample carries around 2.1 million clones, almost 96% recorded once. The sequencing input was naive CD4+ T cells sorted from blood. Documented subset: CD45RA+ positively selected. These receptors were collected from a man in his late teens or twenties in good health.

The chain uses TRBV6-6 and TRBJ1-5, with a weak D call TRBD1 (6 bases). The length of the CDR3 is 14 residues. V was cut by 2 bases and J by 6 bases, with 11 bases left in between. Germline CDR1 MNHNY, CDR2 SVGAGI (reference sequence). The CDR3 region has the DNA TGTGCCAGCAGTTACCCACAGGGAGGTCAGCCCCAGCATTTT. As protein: CASSYPQGGQPQHF.

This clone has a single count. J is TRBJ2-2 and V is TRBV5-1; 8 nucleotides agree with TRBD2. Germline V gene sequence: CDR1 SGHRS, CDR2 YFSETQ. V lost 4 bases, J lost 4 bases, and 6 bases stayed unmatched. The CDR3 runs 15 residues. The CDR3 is CASSTRTSSTGELFF. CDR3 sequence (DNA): TGCGCCAGCAGCACTAGGACTAGCAGCACCGGGGAGCTGTTTTTT.

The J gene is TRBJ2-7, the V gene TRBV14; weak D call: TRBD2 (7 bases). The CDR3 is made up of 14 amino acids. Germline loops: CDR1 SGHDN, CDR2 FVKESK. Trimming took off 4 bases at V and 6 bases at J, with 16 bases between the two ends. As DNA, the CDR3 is TGTGCCAGCAGCCCCCGCTTGGGAGGGGGCGAGCAGTACTTC. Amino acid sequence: CASSPRLGGGEQYF.

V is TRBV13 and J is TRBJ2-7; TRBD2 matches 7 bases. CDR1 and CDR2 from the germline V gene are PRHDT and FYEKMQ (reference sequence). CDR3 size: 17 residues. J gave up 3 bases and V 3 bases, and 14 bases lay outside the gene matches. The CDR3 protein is CASSLRLSGGRGYEQYF. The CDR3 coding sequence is TGTGCCAGCAGCTTGCGCCTTTCGGGAGGAAGGGGCTACGAGCAGTACTTC.

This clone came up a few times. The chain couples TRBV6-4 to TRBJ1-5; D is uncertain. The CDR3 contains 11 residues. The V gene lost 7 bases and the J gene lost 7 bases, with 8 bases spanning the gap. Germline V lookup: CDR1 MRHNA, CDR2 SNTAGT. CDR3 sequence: CASMARQPQHF. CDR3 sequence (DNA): TGTGCCAGCATGGCACGGCAGCCCCAGCATTTT.

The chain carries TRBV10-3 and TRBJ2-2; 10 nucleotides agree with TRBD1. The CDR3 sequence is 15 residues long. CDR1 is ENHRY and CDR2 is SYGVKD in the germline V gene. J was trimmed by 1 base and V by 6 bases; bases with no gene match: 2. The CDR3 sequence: CAIRGTGENTGELFF. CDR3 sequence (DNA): TGTGCCATCAGGGGGACAGGGGAGAACACCGGGGAGCTGTTTTTT.

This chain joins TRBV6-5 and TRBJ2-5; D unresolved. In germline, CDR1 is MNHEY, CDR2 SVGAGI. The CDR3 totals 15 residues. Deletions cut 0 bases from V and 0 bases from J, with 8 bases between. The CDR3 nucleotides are TGTGCCAGCAGTTACTCTGACTGGTACCAAGAGACCCAGTACTTC. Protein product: CASSYSDWYQETQYF.

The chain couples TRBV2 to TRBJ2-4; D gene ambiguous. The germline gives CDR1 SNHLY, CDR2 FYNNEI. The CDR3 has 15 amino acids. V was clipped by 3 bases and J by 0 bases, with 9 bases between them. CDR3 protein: CASSDPPIAKNIQYF. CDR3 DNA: TGTGCCAGCAGTGATCCTCCTATAGCCAAAAACATTCAGTACTTC.

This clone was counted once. The CDR3: CASHTGGGTQYF. CDR3 nucleotides: TGTGCCAGCCACACCGGGGGTGGTACGCAGTATTTT. The chain carries TRBV6-5 and TRBJ2-3; possibly TRBD2 for D (6 bases). The CDR3 runs to 12 residues. Looked up from germline, CDR1 is MNHEY and CDR2 is SVGAGI. Deletions cut 8 bases from V and 8 bases from J, with 14 bases between.

The DNA of the CDR3 is TGTGCCATCAGTGAGTGGTCGGGGAGCACCGGGGAGCTGTTTTTT. This sequence encodes CAISEWSGSTGELFF. The chain joins TRBV10-3 to TRBJ2-2, with D maybe TRBD2 (5 bases). The CDR3 has 15 residues. Germline lookup yields CDR1 ENHRY and CDR2 SYGVKD. The V end was cut by 1 base, the J end by 4 bases, with 10 bases between.

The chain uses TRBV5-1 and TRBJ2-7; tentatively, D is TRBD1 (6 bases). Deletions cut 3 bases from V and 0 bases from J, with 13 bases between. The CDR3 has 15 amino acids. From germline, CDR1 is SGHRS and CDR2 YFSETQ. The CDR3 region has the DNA TGCGCCAGCAGCTCGGGACACACGAGCTCCTACGAGCAGTACTTC. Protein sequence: CASSSGHTSSYEQYF.

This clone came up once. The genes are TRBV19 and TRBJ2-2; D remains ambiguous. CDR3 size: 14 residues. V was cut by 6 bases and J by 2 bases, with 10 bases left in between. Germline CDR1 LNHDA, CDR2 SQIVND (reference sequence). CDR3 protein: CASSRIGNTGELFF. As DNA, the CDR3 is TGTGCCAGTAGCCGGATAGGTAACACCGGGGAGCTGTTTTTT.

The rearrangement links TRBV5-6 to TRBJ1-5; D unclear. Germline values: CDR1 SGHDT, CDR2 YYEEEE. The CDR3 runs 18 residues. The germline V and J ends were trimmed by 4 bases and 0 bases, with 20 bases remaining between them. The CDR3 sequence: CASSRPAPNNISNQPQHF. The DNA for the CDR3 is TGTGCCAGCAGCCGACCCGCCCCCAACAACATTAGCAATCAGCCCCAGCATTTT.

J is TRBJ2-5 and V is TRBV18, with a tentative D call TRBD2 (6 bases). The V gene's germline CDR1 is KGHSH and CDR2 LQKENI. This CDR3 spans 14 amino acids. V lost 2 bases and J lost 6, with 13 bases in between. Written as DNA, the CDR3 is TGTGCCAGCTCACCAGTGGGACTGCCTCAGACCCAGTACTTC. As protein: CASSPVGLPQTQYF.

CDR3 bases: TGTGCCAGCAGCTTAGCGTCCCCGGGCCTCTCCTACGAGCAGTACTTC. Encoded protein: CASSLASPGLSYEQYF. The chain links TRBV7-9 to TRBJ2-7, with unresolved D. The germline gives CDR1 SEHNR, CDR2 FQNEAQ (reference sequence). This CDR3 region has 16 residues. Between the trimmed V and J ends, which lost 0 bases and 0 bases, there was a span of 12 bases.

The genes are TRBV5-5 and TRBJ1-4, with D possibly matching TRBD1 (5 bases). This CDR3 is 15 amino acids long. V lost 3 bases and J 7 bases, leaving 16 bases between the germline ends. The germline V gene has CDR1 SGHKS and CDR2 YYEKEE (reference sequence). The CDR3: CASSSIQGLSEKLFF. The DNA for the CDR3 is TGTGCCAGCAGCTCGATCCAGGGATTGAGTGAAAAACTGTTTTTT.

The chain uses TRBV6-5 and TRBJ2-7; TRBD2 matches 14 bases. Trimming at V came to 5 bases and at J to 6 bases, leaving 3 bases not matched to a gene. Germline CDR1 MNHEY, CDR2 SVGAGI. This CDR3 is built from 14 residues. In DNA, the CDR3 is TGTGCCAGCAGTCGGACTAGCGGGGGGACCGAGCAGTACTTC. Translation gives CASSRTSGGTEQYF.

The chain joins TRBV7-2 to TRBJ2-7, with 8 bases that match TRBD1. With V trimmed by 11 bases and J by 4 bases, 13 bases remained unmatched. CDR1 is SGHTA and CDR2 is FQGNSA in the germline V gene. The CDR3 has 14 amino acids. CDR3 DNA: TGTGCCTCCTCCCCGGACAGGGTGTCGTACGAGCAGTACTTC. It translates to CASSPDRVSYEQYF.

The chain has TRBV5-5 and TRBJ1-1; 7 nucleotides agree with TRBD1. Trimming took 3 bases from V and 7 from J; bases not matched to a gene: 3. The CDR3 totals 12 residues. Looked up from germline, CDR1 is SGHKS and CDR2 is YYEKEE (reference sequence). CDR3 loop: CASSSGTVEAFF. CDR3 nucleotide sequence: TGTGCCAGCAGCTCTGGGACAGTTGAAGCTTTCTTT.

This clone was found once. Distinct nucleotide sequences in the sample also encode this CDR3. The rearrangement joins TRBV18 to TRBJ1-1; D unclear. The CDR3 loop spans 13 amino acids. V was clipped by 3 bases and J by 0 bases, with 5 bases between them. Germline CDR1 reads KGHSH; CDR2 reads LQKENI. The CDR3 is CASSPSVNTEAFF. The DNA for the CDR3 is TGTGCCAGCTCACCGTCAGTGAACACTGAAGCTTTCTTT.

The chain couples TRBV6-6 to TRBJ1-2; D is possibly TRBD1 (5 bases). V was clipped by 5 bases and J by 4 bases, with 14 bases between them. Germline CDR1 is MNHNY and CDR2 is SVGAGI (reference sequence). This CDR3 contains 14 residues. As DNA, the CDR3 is TGTGCCAGCAGTCGCTTAGGGGCGGGCTATGGCTACACCTTC. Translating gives CASSRLGAGYGYTF.

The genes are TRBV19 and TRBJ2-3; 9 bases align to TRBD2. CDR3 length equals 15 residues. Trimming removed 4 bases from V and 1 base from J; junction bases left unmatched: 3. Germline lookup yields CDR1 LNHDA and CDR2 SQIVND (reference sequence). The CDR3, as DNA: TGTGCCAGTAGTAGCGGGAGGGTGGGCACAGATACGCAGTATTTT. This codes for CASSSGRVGTDTQYF.

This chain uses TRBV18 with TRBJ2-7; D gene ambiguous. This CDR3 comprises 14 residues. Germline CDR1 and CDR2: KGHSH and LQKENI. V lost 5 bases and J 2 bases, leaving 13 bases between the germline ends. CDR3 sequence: CASSKEGIAYEQYF. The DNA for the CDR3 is TGTGCCAGCTCAAAGGAAGGCATTGCCTACGAGCAGTACTTC.

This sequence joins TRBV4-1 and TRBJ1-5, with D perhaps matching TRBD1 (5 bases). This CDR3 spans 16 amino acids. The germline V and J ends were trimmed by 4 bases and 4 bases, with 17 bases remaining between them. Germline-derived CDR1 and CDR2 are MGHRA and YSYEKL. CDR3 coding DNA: TGCGCCAGCAGCCTTACGAGAGACAAGGGGAATCAGCCCCAGCATTTT. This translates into CASSLTRDKGNQPQHF.

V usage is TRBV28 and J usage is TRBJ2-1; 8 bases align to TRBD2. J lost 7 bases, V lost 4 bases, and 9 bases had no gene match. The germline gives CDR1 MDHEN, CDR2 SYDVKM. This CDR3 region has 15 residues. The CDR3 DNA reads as TGTGCCAGCAGTTCTGCGGGGGGACCCAAGAATGAGCAGTTCTTC. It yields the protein CASSSAGGPKNEQFF. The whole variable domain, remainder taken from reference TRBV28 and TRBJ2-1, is DVKVTQSSRYLVKRTGEKVFLECVQDMDHENMFWYRQDPGLGLRLIYFSYDVKMKEKGDIPEGYSVSREKKERFSLILESASTNQTSMYLCASSSAGGPKNEQFFGPGTRLTVL.

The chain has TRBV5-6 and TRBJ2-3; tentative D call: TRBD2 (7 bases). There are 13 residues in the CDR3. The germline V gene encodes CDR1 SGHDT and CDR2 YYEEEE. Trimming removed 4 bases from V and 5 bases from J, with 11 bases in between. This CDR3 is CASSGQRGDTQYF. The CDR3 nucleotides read TGTGCCAGCAGCGGACAGCGGGGAGATACGCAGTATTTT.

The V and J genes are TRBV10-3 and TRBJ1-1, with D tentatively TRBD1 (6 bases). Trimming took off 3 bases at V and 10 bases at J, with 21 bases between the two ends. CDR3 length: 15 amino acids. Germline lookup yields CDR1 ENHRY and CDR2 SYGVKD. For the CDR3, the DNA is TGTGCCATCAGTGACCCTACGACAGGTCCTGATCGAGCTTTCTTT. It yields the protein CAISDPTTGPDRAFF.

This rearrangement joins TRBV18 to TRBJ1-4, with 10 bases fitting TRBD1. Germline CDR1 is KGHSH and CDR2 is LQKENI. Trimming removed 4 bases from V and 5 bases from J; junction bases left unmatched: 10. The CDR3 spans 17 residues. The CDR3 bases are TGTGCCAGCTCACTACCGGGACAGGGGCTCGACAATGAAAAACTGTTTTTT. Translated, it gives CASSLPGQGLDNEKLFF.

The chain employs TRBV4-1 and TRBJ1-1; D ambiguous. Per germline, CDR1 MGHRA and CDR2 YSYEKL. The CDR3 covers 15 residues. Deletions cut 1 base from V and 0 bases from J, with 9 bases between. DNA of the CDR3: TGCGCCAGCAGCCAAGGTCAGACCTTGAACACTGAAGCTTTCTTT. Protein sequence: CASSQGQTLNTEAFF.

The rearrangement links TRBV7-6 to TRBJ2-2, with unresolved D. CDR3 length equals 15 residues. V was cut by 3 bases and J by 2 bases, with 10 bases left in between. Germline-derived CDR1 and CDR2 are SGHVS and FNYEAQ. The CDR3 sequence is CASSFQAANTGELFF. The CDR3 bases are TGTGCCAGCAGCTTCCAGGCGGCCAACACCGGGGAGCTGTTTTTT.

DNA of the CDR3: TGTGCCAGCAGCCTCAACCCCTACGAGCAGTACTTC. Protein: CASSLNPYEQYF. J is TRBJ2-7 and V is TRBV9, with D hard to call. The germline V gene encodes CDR1 SGDLS and CDR2 YYNGEE. The CDR3 consists of 12 residues. Trimming removed 4 bases from V and 2 bases from J, with 7 bases in between.